This entry lists 16 T cell receptor beta chains sequenced from one sample in a study of T cells in women clearing cervical HPV infection. Generated by immunoSEQ multiplex PCR, the TCRdb table keeps only in-frame clones and is missing some. This repertoire includes 22,000 or so clones. The source material was blood buffy coat. All receptors come from a woman aged 18 to 75 with a cervical HPV16 infection that either progressed to CIN3+ or cleared (not recorded which).

With regard to this clone: The read terminates 3 residues before the CDR3 end, so the remaining end is supplied by the germline J gene. The chain joins TRBV7-2 to TRBJ2-7, with 10 bases fitting TRBD2. From germline, CDR1 is SGHTA and CDR2 FQGNSA. J lost 2 bases, V lost 3 bases, and 4 bases had no gene match. This CDR3 has 15 amino acids. The CDR3 loop reads CASSFDSGRTYEQYF. CDR3 DNA, as far as it was read: TGTGCCAGCAGCTTTGATAGCGGGAGGACCTACGAG.

In the case of this clone: Coverage ceases 3 residues before the CDR3 finishes, and the germline J gene fills in the end. This chain links TRBV5-4 with TRBJ2-4, with D perhaps TRBD2 (6 bases). Germline CDR1 and CDR2: SGHNT and YYREEE (reference sequence). This CDR3 is 15 amino acids long. Trimming left V 2 bases short and J 4 bases short, with 13 bases between. The DNA read from the CDR3 is TGTGCCAGCAGCTTAGGCGGGGAAATGAAAAACATT. Encoded protein: CASSLGGEMKNI. The entire CDR3 is CASSLGGEMKNIQYF.

On this clone: The observed sequence ends 3 residues before the CDR3 terminus, with the missing tail filled in from the germline J gene. J is TRBJ2-7 and V is TRBV19; 8 positions match TRBD2. This CDR3 comprises 18 residues. J lost 2 bases, V lost 6 bases, and 18 bases had no gene match. Germline values: CDR1 LNHDA, CDR2 SQIVND (reference sequence). The CDR3 is CASSREGRGGGGTYEQYF. CDR3 DNA (partial): TGTGCCAGTAGCCGGGAGGGTCGCGGAGGCGGGGGGACCTACGAG. The whole variable domain, remainder taken from reference TRBV19 and TRBJ2-7, is DGGITQSPKYLFRKEGQNVTLSCEQNLNHDAMYWYRQDPGQGLRLIYYSQIVNDFQKGDIAEGYSVSREKKESFPLTVTSAQKNPTAFYLCASSREGRGGGGTYEQYFGPGTRLTVT.

For this clone: The CDR3 end is not reached by the read, which stops 3 residues before it; the germline J gene fills it in. The chain links TRBV30 to TRBJ1-6; 7 bases fit TRBD1. V dropped 0 bases and J dropped 8; count of bases not matched to a gene: 4. The germline V gene encodes CDR1 GTSNPN and CDR2 SVGIG (reference sequence). This CDR3 spans 14 amino acids. CDR3 bases read: TGTGCCTGGAGTGTAGTCAGGGGGGATTCACCC. This sequence encodes CAWSVVRGDSP. Given in full, the CDR3 is CAWSVVRGDSPLHF.

CDR3 bases read: TGTGCCAGTAGTATATCAGCGGGAGTCACCGGGGAG. This translates into CASSISAGVTGE. The CDR3 in full is CASSISAGVTGELFF. J is TRBJ2-2 and V is TRBV19; TRBD2 matches 8 bases. The read comes to an end 3 residues before the CDR3 does, leaving the germline J gene to fill in the end. The CDR3 sequence is 15 residues long. The germline V gene encodes CDR1 LNHDA and CDR2 SQIVND (reference sequence). V was pared by 2 bases and J by 4 bases, with 3 bases of the junction left unmatched. Full variable domain (missing parts from reference TRBV19 and TRBJ2-2): DGGITQSPKYLFRKEGQNVTLSCEQNLNHDAMYWYRQDPGQGLRLIYYSQIVNDFQKGDIAEGYSVSREKKESFPLTVTSAQKNPTAFYLCASSISAGVTGELFFGEGSRLTVL.

Remarks on this clone: The read halts 3 residues ahead of the CDR3 end, with the missing end drawn from the germline J gene. V usage is TRBV2 and J usage is TRBJ1-2, with 7 bases fitting TRBD1. Germline CDR1 is SNHLY and CDR2 is FYNNEI. The CDR3 spans 13 residues. CDR3 sequence reads: CASSPDRVGGYTF. The DNA read from the CDR3 is TGTGCCAGCAGTCCTGACAGGGTGGGCGGC.

Remarks on this clone: The read falls 3 residues short of the CDR3 end, and the missing part is taken from the germline J gene. The V call is TRBV10-3, the J call TRBJ2-5; tentative D call: TRBD2 (6 bases). The germline V and J ends were trimmed by 10 bases and 5 bases, with 14 bases remaining between them. Germline V gene lookup returns CDR1 ENHRY and CDR2 SYGVKD. CDR3 length equals 12 residues. CDR3 amino acids: CATGGAQETQYF. Partial CDR3 DNA: TGTGCCACCGGAGGGGCGCAGGAGACC.

Worth noting for this clone: The read ends 3 residues before the CDR3 terminus; that terminus is restored from the germline J gene. The J gene is TRBJ2-1, the V gene TRBV5-1; D might be TRBD1 (6 bases). Germline CDR1 and CDR2: SGHRS and YFSETQ. The V gene lost 4 bases and the J gene lost 0 bases, with 11 bases spanning the gap. This CDR3 region has 15 residues. CDR3 protein: CASSPDRSSYNEQFF. The CDR3 DNA, read in part, is TGCGCCAGCAGCCCTGACAGGAGCTCCTACAATGAG.

The CDR3 here is CASSLVAGTGVLTF. The CDR3 bases that were read are TGTGCCAGCAGCTTAGTTGCGGGGACAGGGGTC. This chain joins TRBV11-2 and TRBJ2-6; 9 bases map to TRBD1. The read comes to an end 3 residues before the CDR3 does, leaving the germline J gene to fill in the end. The CDR3 sequence is 14 residues long. Looked up from germline, CDR1 is SGHAT and CDR2 is FQNNGV.

As for this clone: The read stops 3 residues short of the end of the CDR3; the missing end is completed from the germline J gene. The V gene is TRBV20-1, the J gene TRBJ1-5; 7 bases match TRBD1. V trimming: 0 bases; J trimming: 5 bases; junction bases outside the gene matches: 7. The CDR3 runs to 15 residues. From germline, CDR1 is DFQATT and CDR2 SNEGSKA (reference sequence). CDR3 in amino acids: CSARDRDSPHQPQHF. The CDR3 bases that were read are TGCAGTGCTAGAGATCGGGACAGTCCCCATCAGCCC.

With respect to this clone: The read falls 3 residues short of the CDR3 end, and the missing part is taken from the germline J gene. J is TRBJ2-1 and V is TRBV18; TRBD1 agrees at 10 bases. The CDR3 is 15 residues long. The germline V gene has CDR1 KGHSH and CDR2 LQKENI. The trim removed 9 bases at V and 8 bases at J, leaving 13 bases unmatched. The CDR3 sequence is CASQTGQGDIDEQFF. The DNA read from the CDR3 is TGTGCCAGTCAAACCGGACAGGGGGACATCGATGAG.

Remarks on this clone: Read data end 3 residues before the CDR3 end; the end is taken from the germline J gene. V gene TRBV19 combines with J gene TRBJ1-1; 9 bases match TRBD1. Trimming at V came to 8 bases and at J to 2 bases, leaving 6 bases not matched to a gene. Germline-derived CDR1 and CDR2 are LNHDA and SQIVND (reference sequence). The CDR3 is 14 amino acids. The CDR3 spells CASEGDRVNTEAFF. The CDR3 DNA, read in part, is TGTGCCAGTGAAGGGGACAGGGTAAACACTGAA.

A word on this clone: Coverage ceases 3 residues before the CDR3 finishes, and the germline J gene fills in the end. The chain joins TRBV19 to TRBJ1-1; D gene uncertain. The CDR3 covers 13 residues. Trimming took 5 bases from V and 4 from J, leaving 11 bases between them. In germline, CDR1 is LNHDA, CDR2 SQIVND (reference sequence). CDR3 sequence reads: CASSPRRSTEAFF. The covered CDR3 bases are TGTGCCAGTAGTCCCAGGAGGTCCACTGAA.

CDR3: CASSPGVAGTYEQYF. The sequenced part of the CDR3 DNA is TGTGCCAGTAGTCCTGGGGTAGCGGGAACCTACGAG. The V gene is TRBV19, the J gene TRBJ2-7, with 8 bases matching TRBD2. The sequence runs out 3 residues before the end of the CDR3; the remainder is reconstructed from the germline J gene. Looked up from germline, CDR1 is LNHDA and CDR2 is SQIVND (reference sequence). The ends lost 5 bases at V and 2 bases at J; junction bases unmatched: 8. The CDR3 consists of 15 residues.

As concerns this clone: Read sequence stops 3 residues before the CDR3 end, and the germline J gene provides the missing end. The genes are TRBV20-1 and TRBJ2-7; possible D gene TRBD1, 6 bases. The CDR3 extends over 14 amino acids. V was clipped by 6 bases and J by 6 bases, with 21 bases between them. Germline V lookup: CDR1 DFQATT, CDR2 SNEGSKA (reference sequence). The CDR3 is CSAIAPTGWGEQYF. The CDR3 DNA, read in part, is TGCAGTGCAATCGCTCCTACAGGGTGGGGCGAG.

Regarding this clone: The read ends 3 residues shy of where the CDR3 ends; the end is completed using the germline J gene. The chain employs TRBV5-1 and TRBJ2-7; D is ambiguous. V lost 0 bases and J lost 2, with 9 bases in between. Germline V gives CDR1 SGHRS, CDR2 YFSETQ. The length of the CDR3 is 14 residues. This chain's CDR3 is CASSLAADTYEQYF. The covered CDR3 bases are TGCGCCAGCAGCTTGGCTGCAGACACCTACGAG.